These 24 T cell receptor beta chains were sequenced from one sample in a study of T cell repertoires in cytomegalovirus infection. No cognate antigen is known for these TCRs. In TCRdb, the reads were re-called with MiXCR into one record per CDR3 protein. This table holds approximately 730,000 distinct CDR3 sequences, 25% to 35% found once. The sample here was cultured CD8+ T cells from PBMCs, taken from culture after CMV antigen stimulation. These receptors came from a human donor in good health (CMV status not recorded). Some clones in this sample may be carry-over from other donors' samples.

J is TRBJ2-7 and V is TRBV6-2 or TRBV6-3; D unresolved. The CDR3 is 13 residues long. Germline V gene data show CDR1 as MNHEY and CDR2 as SVGEGT. V lost 3 bases to trimming and J lost 3 bases, with 9 bases between them. The chain's CDR3 is CASSYSPSYEQYV. In DNA, the CDR3 is TGTGCCAGCAGTTATAGTCCGAGCTACGAGCAGTACGTC.

This clonotype was detected many times. CDR3 DNA sequence: TGTGCTAGTGGTTTCACGGCTAGCGGGGACGGAGTATTAGATACGCAGTATTTT. Translating it yields CASGFTASGDGVLDTQYF. The J gene is TRBJ2-3, the V gene TRBV12-5; 9 bases agree with TRBD2. In germline, CDR1 is LGHNT, CDR2 FRNRAP. CDR3 length: 18 residues. The V and J ends lost 3 bases and 5 bases, in that order; junction bases with no gene match: 15. The full variable domain, rest sourced from reference TRBV12-5 and TRBJ2-3, is DARVTQTPRHKVTEMGQEVTMRCQPILGHNTVFWYRQTMMQGLELLAYFRNRAPLDDSGMPKDRFSAEMPDATLATLKIQPSEPRDSAVYFCASGFTASGDGVLDTQYFGPGTRLTVL.

This clonotype was counted only a few times. The junction departs from the called germline gene at one end, perhaps through a read error. The chain uses TRBV7-9 and TRBJ1-6; a weak D match, TRBD1 (6 bases). Per the germline V gene, CDR1 is SEHNR and CDR2 is FQNEAQ (reference sequence). The CDR3 covers 15 residues. CDR3 bases: TGTGCCAGCAGCTTTGGGGGCAGTTATAGTTCACCCCTCCACTTT. This codes for CASSFGGSYSSPLHF.

This clonotype was seen only a few times. J is TRBJ1-1 and V is TRBV19, with a possible D match to TRBD1 (5 bases). Germline-derived CDR1 and CDR2 are LNHDA and SQIVND (reference sequence). The CDR3 is made up of 14 amino acids. The V and J ends lost 2 bases and 1 base respectively, with 8 bases between them. The CDR3 loop reads CASSIQGGNTEAFF. The CDR3 nucleotides are TGTGCCAGTAGTATACAGGGAGGGAACACTGAAGCTTTCTTT.

This clonotype was picked up many times. The CDR3 sequence is CASSGGQGPYGYTF. The CDR3 bases are TGTGCCAGCAGCGGGGGACAGGGTCCCTATGGCTACACCTTC. The chain combines TRBV7-8 with TRBJ1-2; 9 nucleotides align to TRBD1. CDR1 is SGHVS and CDR2 is FQNEAQ in the germline V gene. CDR3 length equals 14 residues. The J segment lost 4 bases and the V segment lost 5 bases, leaving 5 bases of the junction unmatched.

To note about this clonotype: Sequence at one end of the junction differs from germline and may be a read error. CDR3 DNA sequence: TGTGCTAGCAGCCAAGAGGCCACCCCGAACACCATATATTTT. Residues: CASSQEATPNTIYF. The genes are TRBV3-1 and TRBJ1-3, with D hard to call. The CDR3 has 14 amino acids. The germline CDR1 and CDR2 sequences are LGHDT and YNNKEL (reference sequence).

The chain uses TRBV4-1 and TRBJ2-1; D is undetermined. V was pared by 3 bases and J by 5 bases, with 11 bases between. In germline, CDR1 is MGHRA, CDR2 YSYEKL. The CDR3 consists of 14 residues. CDR3 region: CASSQLRKNNEQFF. DNA for the CDR3: TGCGCCAGCAGCCAGCTAAGGAAGAACAATGAGCAGTTCTTC.

The sample holds many counts of this clonotype. The chain links TRBV24-1 to TRBJ2-3; unclear D gene. Looked up from germline, CDR1 is KGHDR and CDR2 is SFDVKD. The CDR3 runs to 15 residues. The germline V and J ends were trimmed by 3 bases and 3 bases, with 12 bases remaining between them. The CDR3 reads CATSDRESQTDTQYF. Here the CDR3 DNA reads TGTGCCACCAGTGATAGGGAATCCCAAACAGATACGCAGTATTTT.

This clonotype was seen only a few times. This chain links TRBV13 with TRBJ1-5; 11 bases fit TRBD1. Germline V CDR1 and CDR2: PRHDT, FYEKMQ (reference sequence). With V trimmed by 4 bases and J by 11 bases, 7 bases remained unmatched. This CDR3 has 14 amino acids. The CDR3 sequence is CASSSGTGGRTQHF. The DNA of the CDR3 is TGTGCCAGCAGCTCGGGGACAGGGGGGCGTACCCAGCATTTT.

The rearrangement joins TRBV28 to TRBJ2-1; no reliable D call. The V end lost 5 bases, the J end lost 0 bases, and 14 bases lay between the germline ends. The CDR3 consists of 16 residues. Germline V lookup: CDR1 MDHEN, CDR2 SYDVKM. The CDR3 DNA is TGTGCCAGCAGTCCAAGGGCGACAAGCTCCTACAATGAGCAGTTCTTC. The encoded protein is CASSPRATSSYNEQFF.

This clonotype has ten or more counts. The chain joins TRBV4-1 to TRBJ2-5, with D perhaps TRBD1 (6 bases). This CDR3 contains 14 residues. Trimming took off 8 bases at V and 2 bases at J, with 15 bases between the two ends. Germline V gives CDR1 MGHRA, CDR2 YSYEKL. CDR3 residues: CASSQNRDQETQYF. The DNA of the CDR3 is TGCGCCAGCTCCCAAAACAGGGATCAAGAGACCCAGTACTTC.

In DNA form, the CDR3 reads TGTGCCAGCAGTGTACCGGGACAGGGGGCAGGAGGCTACACCTTC. Residues: CASSVPGQGAGGYTF. This chain uses TRBV2 with TRBJ1-2, with 12 bases that match TRBD1. Germline-derived CDR1 and CDR2 are SNHLY and FYNNEI. Trimming cost V 4 bases and J 8 bases; bases outside gene matches: 8. This CDR3 is 15 amino acids long.

This clonotype appeared a few times. This chain connects TRBV12-3 or TRBV12-4 to TRBJ1-2; TRBD1 aligns across 9 bases. CDR3 length: 19 amino acids. The ends lost 3 bases at V and 3 bases at J; junction bases unmatched: 17. The CDR3 here is CASSFSTGTGKGFDYGYTF. The CDR3 DNA reads as TGTGCCAGCAGTTTCTCTACCGGGACAGGGAAGGGATTTGACTATGGCTACACCTTC.

The sample holds many counts of this clonotype. The chain employs TRBV15 and TRBJ1-2; TRBD1 is a possible D gene (5 bases). The CDR3 has 15 amino acids. CDR1 and CDR2 from the germline V gene are LNHNV and YYDKDF (reference sequence). V was pared by 3 bases and J by 3 bases, with 14 bases between. Here the CDR3 reads CATSSLPREYYGYTF. CDR3 DNA sequence: TGTGCCACCAGCAGCTTACCCAGGGAATACTATGGCTACACCTTC.

The rearrangement joins TRBV7-8 to TRBJ1-1, with 7 bases identical to TRBD1. The CDR3 contains 14 residues. Germline V gene lookup returns CDR1 SGHVS and CDR2 FQNEAQ. Trimming removed 4 bases from V and 6 bases from J; junction bases left unmatched: 8. CDR3 amino acids: CASSSFDRDAEAFF. CDR3 DNA sequence: TGTGCCAGCAGCTCATTCGACAGGGACGCTGAAGCTTTCTTT.

The chain carries TRBV6-2 or TRBV6-3 and TRBJ1-1; D remains ambiguous. V dropped 6 bases and J dropped 4 bases, with 12 bases sitting between them. This CDR3 is built from 13 residues. CDR1 and CDR2 (germline): MNHEY, SVGEGT. The CDR3 nucleotides read TGTGCCAGCAGAGACTACGGGATCACTGAAGCTTTCTTT. It is translated as CASRDYGITEAFF.

The sample holds many counts of this clonotype. This chain connects TRBV7-9 to TRBJ2-3; weak D call: TRBD1 (6 bases). This CDR3 is 14 amino acids long. Trimming left V 4 bases short and J 5 bases short, with 13 bases between. Germline lookup yields CDR1 SEHNR and CDR2 FQNEAQ (reference sequence). For the CDR3, the DNA is TGTGCCAGCAGCTCCCTGGGGGCAGGAGATACGCAGTATTTT. This encodes CASSSLGAGDTQYF. The full variable domain, rest sourced from reference TRBV7-9 and TRBJ2-3, is DTGVSQNPRHKITKRGQNVTFRCDPISEHNRLYWYRQTLGQGPEFLTYFQNEAQLEKSRLLSDRFSAERPKGSFSTLEIQRTEQGDSAMYLCASSSLGAGDTQYFGPGTRLTVL.

There are a few counts of this clonotype. The chain uses TRBV4-1 and TRBJ1-1; TRBD1 is a possible D gene (6 bases). The V end lost 2 bases, the J end lost 3 bases, and 16 bases lay between the germline ends. CDR3 length equals 16 residues. Germline loops: CDR1 MGHRA, CDR2 YSYEKL. Written as DNA, the CDR3 is TGCGCCAGCAGCCAACTCAAGGGGGTTAAGGACACTGAAGCTTTCTTT. Its translation is CASSQLKGVKDTEAFF.

V and J are TRBV27 and TRBJ1-6, with a possible D match to TRBD1 (6 bases). Germline CDR1 and CDR2: MNHEY and SMNVEV (reference sequence). The V gene lost 3 bases and the J gene lost 0 bases, with 12 bases spanning the gap. CDR3 length equals 17 residues. In DNA, the CDR3 is TGTGCCAGCAGTTTGAGGGGGGCGAGCTCCTATAATTCACCCCTCCACTTT. This encodes CASSLRGASSYNSPLHF.

The chain joins TRBV5-1 to TRBJ2-1, with a possible D match to TRBD1 (6 bases). Germline CDR1 and CDR2: SGHRS and YFSETQ. Trimming removed 4 bases at V and 2 bases at J, with 10 bases between. The CDR3 is 14 residues long. CDR3 DNA: TGCGCCAGCAGCCAAAAGGGGGCCTACAATGAGCAGTTCTTC. Its protein is CASSQKGAYNEQFF.

This clonotype showed up just a few times. The chain combines TRBV4-3 with TRBJ1-1, with 8 bases aligning to TRBD1. V was clipped by 2 bases and J by 0 bases; unmatched bases: 8. The CDR3 has 17 amino acids. CDR1 LGHNA and CDR2 YSLEER come from the germline V gene. The CDR3 nucleotides read TGCGCCAGCAGCCAAAGGGGCAGGGGGCTGATGAACACTGAAGCTTTCTTT. It is translated as CASSQRGRGLMNTEAFF.

This chain joins TRBV19 and TRBJ1-5; D gene uncertain. The V gene's germline CDR1 is LNHDA and CDR2 SQIVND (reference sequence). V was shortened by 1 base and J by 6 bases, with 1 base between the two germline ends. The CDR3 has 11 residues. The chain's CDR3 is CASSIGQPQHF. The CDR3 DNA reads as TGTGCCAGTAGTATAGGTCAGCCCCAGCATTTT.

At least ten counts were recorded for this clonotype. The rearrangement links TRBV7-2 to TRBJ1-1; D might be TRBD1 (5 bases). CDR1 SGHTA and CDR2 FQGNSA come from the germline V gene. Trimming pared 6 bases from V and 4 bases from J, leaving 21 bases between. The CDR3 sequence is 16 residues long. CDR3 nucleotides: TGTGCCAGCAGACCAACAGGTGGAGGGAAGGTCACTGAAGCTTTCTTT. Translation: CASRPTGGGKVTEAFF.

On this clonotype itself: Given a much more abundant clone one base away, this may be a read error. V is TRBV25-1 and J is TRBJ1-1; D may be TRBD1 (5 bases). The germline V and J ends were trimmed by 8 bases and 11 bases, with 15 bases remaining between them. Germline V lookup: CDR1 MGHDK, CDR2 SYGVNS. The CDR3 consists of 11 residues. CDR3 residues: CASGTTEDAFF. Written as DNA, the CDR3 is TGTGCCAGCGGAACGACAGAGGATGCTTTCTTT. Drawing the rest from reference TRBV25-1 and TRBJ1-1, the complete variable domain is EADIYQTPRYLVIGTGKKITLECSQTMGHDKMYWYQQDPGMELHLIHYSYGVNSTEKGDLSSESTVSRIRTEHFPLTLESARPSHTSQYLCASGTTEDAFFGQGTRLTVV.